This T cell receptor (beta chain) was sequenced in a study of blood T cells in healthy people across ages. Notes on the study in general: Strong correlation existed between TCR beta diversity and naive T cell percentage. Among T cells, TCR beta diversity per million cells dropped roughly linearly as age rose. Aged donors had fewer naive CD4+ cells and lower diversity than long-lived donors.

For every donor, a draw yielded approximately 9.9 milliliters of peripheral blood. For the second PCR, which ran for roughly 6 to 12 cycles, a sample-barcoded 5' primer and a J-beta primer mix were used. TCRdb ran MiXCR on the 5' RACE reads and lists one entry per CDR3 protein. The table records some 900,000 distinct CDR3 sequences, around 48% of them present only once. In this sample, this clonotype turned up many times. Antigen specificity is unknown. Between the trimmed V and J ends, which lost 2 bases and 8 bases, there was a span of 14 bases. Germline CDR1 and CDR2: SGDLS and YYNGEE. This CDR3 spans 14 amino acids.

The TCR comes from a man younger than 45 in good health. This chain uses TRBV9 with TRBJ2-1, with D maybe TRBD1 (6 bases). Specimen: blood. The CDR3: CASSVLGASDEQFF. The CDR3 DNA sequence: TGTGCCAGCAGCGTCCTGGGGGCGTCCGATGAGCAGTTCTTC.